This section outlines one T cell receptor beta chain sequence together with its context. Its antigen is unknown. Before the COVID-19 pandemic, during about 2011-2019, CD4+ T cells were taken from unexposed donors. After approximately 10 days of culture, CD4+ T cells were isolated. V lost 2 bases to trimming and J lost 1 base, with 12 bases between them. The CDR3 is 15 amino acids. Germline loops: CDR1 SGHTS, CDR2 YDEGEE. The source of the sample is a study of CD4 T cells in relation to SARS-CoV-2 and coronaviruses. About the research overall: PBMCs were cultured with antigen for roughly nine days before TCR beta sequencing.

Data came from immunoSEQ multiplex PCR; TCRdb stores just in-frame clones and leaves some out. Of almost 20,000 clones in the sample, about 80% were seen once. Study-level points and caveats: Crossreactivity was assessed only for spike protein, not other viral proteins. In around 60% of donors, memory CD4+ clonotypes crossrecognized SARS-CoV-2 and at least one common cold coronavirus spike. Crossreactive clones expanded significantly less to SARS-CoV-2 than monoreactive clones.

The source is a human donor in good health. The chain is built from TRBV5-8 and TRBJ2-5, with a tentative D call TRBD1 (6 bases). Input material: CD4+ T cells from PBMCs, cultured in vitro. The CDR3 sequence: CASSLSQGSQETQYF. CDR3 coding DNA: TGTGCCAGCAGCTTATCCCAGGGGTCCCAAGAGACCCAGTACTTC.